These 10 T cell receptor beta chains were sequenced from one sample in a study of blood T cell repertoires in COVID-19. TCRdb's table, derived via immunoSEQ multiplex PCR, lists solely in-frame clones and lacks some. The profile shows over 85,000 clones, around 87% of them singletons. The material sequenced was peripheral blood. The source of these receptors is a male donor with acute or convalescent COVID-19.

The rearrangement links TRBV5-4 to TRBJ1-1, with 7 bases lining up with TRBD1. This CDR3 contains 12 residues. Germline V gives CDR1 SGHNT, CDR2 YYREEE (reference sequence). V dropped 4 bases and J dropped 9; count of bases not matched to a gene: 6. The CDR3 region has the DNA TGTGCCAGCAGCCTAACAGGGGCGAAAGCTTTCTTT. Residues: CASSLTGAKAFF.

This clone has only one observation. This sequence joins TRBV5-6 and TRBJ2-3; 8 bases map to TRBD1. This CDR3 comprises 17 residues. The germline V gene has CDR1 SGHDT and CDR2 YYEEEE. The V segment lost 0 bases and the J segment 4 bases; nucleotides outside the gene matches: 10. This chain's CDR3 is CASSLDGSGGTADTQYF. The CDR3 coding sequence is TGTGCCAGCAGCTTGGATGGGTCAGGGGGCACCGCAGATACGCAGTATTTT.

V usage is TRBV6-4 and J usage is TRBJ1-3; D is possibly TRBD1 (6 bases). The germline CDR1 and CDR2 sequences are MRHNA and SNTAGT. The V end lost 4 bases, the J end lost 3 bases, and 7 bases lay between the germline ends. This CDR3 has 13 residues. CDR3 DNA: TGTGCCAGCAGTGCAGGGGTTGGAAACACCATATATTTT. Its translation is CASSAGVGNTIYF.

The chain is built from TRBV7-6 and TRBJ2-4, with D possibly TRBD1 on 6 matching bases. The CDR3 runs 17 residues. The V gene lost 5 bases and the J gene lost 5 bases, with 22 bases spanning the gap. CDR1 is SGHVS, CDR2 FNYEAQ, per germline. The CDR3 DNA reads TGTGCCAGCAGCCCATCACTGGACAGAGAGGGGGAAAACATTCAGTACTTC. Protein product: CASSPSLDREGENIQYF.

The chain employs TRBV14 and TRBJ1-6; D might be TRBD1 (5 bases). Trimming cost V 5 bases and J 7 bases, with 12 bases left between them. The CDR3 has 14 amino acids. The germline V gene has CDR1 SGHDN and CDR2 FVKESK. CDR3 sequence reads: CASSRGLPNSPLHF. The CDR3 nucleotides read TGTGCCAGCAGCAGGGGCCTACCGAATTCACCCCTCCACTTT.

J is TRBJ2-4 and V is TRBV7-9, with 16 bases matching TRBD2. This CDR3 has 18 amino acids. Trimming at V came to 5 bases and at J to 0 bases, leaving 4 bases not matched to a gene. CDR1 SEHNR and CDR2 FQNEAQ come from the germline V gene (reference sequence). The CDR3 loop is CASSPGTSGGVAKNIQYF. The DNA for the CDR3 is TGTGCCAGCAGCCCCGGGACTAGCGGGGGGGTAGCCAAAAACATTCAGTACTTC.

V usage is TRBV15 and J usage is TRBJ1-2; unclear D gene. Trimming cost V 0 bases and J 1 base, with 15 bases left between them. The CDR3 runs 17 residues. Germline CDR1 is LNHNV and CDR2 is YYDKDF (reference sequence). The CDR3 region has the DNA TGTGCCACCAGCAGAGATCGGGTTTCCAACCTTAACTATGGCTACACCTTC. It specifies CATSRDRVSNLNYGYTF.

V is TRBV19 and J is TRBJ1-5; 9 bases align to TRBD1. V lost 8 bases, J lost 6 bases, and 11 bases stayed unmatched. The length of the CDR3 is 15 residues. Germline V lookup: CDR1 LNHDA, CDR2 SQIVND (reference sequence). The CDR3 nucleotides are TGTGCCAGTGGACCGGGACAGGGACGTGGTCAGCCCCAGCATTTT. As protein: CASGPGQGRGQPQHF.

The CDR3, as DNA: TGTGCCTGGAGTGTAGAGGAAGGAGGGGCTGGCTACACCTTC. Translating it yields CAWSVEEGGAGYTF. The V and J genes are TRBV30 and TRBJ1-2; D may be TRBD1 (5 bases). V was shortened by 0 bases and J by 7 bases, with 15 bases between the two germline ends. The germline gives CDR1 GTSNPN, CDR2 SVGIG (reference sequence). This CDR3 is 14 amino acids long.

V and J are TRBV6-1 and TRBJ1-5; D is possibly TRBD1 (5 bases). The V gene lost 1 base and the J gene lost 5 bases, with 9 bases spanning the gap. CDR3 length: 14 residues. In germline, CDR1 is MNHNS, CDR2 SASEGT. The CDR3 bases are TGTGCCAGCAGTGAAGGGACACCTTATCAGCCCCAGCATTTT. As protein: CASSEGTPYQPQHF.